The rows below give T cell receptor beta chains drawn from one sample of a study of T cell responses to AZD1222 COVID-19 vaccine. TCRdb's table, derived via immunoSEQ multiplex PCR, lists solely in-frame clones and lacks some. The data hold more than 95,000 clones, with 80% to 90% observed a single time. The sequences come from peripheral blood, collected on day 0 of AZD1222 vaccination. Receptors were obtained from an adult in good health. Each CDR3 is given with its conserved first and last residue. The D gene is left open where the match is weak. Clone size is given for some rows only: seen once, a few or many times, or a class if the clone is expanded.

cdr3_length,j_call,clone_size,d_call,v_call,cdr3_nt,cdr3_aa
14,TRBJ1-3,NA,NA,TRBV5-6,TGTGCCAGCAGCGCCTTGGGCTCTGGAAACACCATATATTTT,CASSALGSGNTIYF
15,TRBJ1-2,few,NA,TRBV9,TGTGCCAGCACCCTCGCGGGGGGTAGCAACTATGGCTACACCTTC,CASTLAGGSNYGYTF
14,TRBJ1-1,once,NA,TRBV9,TGTGCCAGCAGCGAGTTGGGCAGGGACACTGAAGCTTTCTTT,CASSELGRDTEAFF
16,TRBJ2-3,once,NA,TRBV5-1,TGCGCCAGCAGCTTGAGTCCGGGGGCCGGCACAGATACGCAGTATTTT,CASSLSPGAGTDTQYF
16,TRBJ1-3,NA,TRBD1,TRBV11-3,TGTGCCAGCAGCAACCACCCGACAGGGACGGGAAACACCATATATTTT,CASSNHPTGTGNTIYF
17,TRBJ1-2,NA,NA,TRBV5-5,TGTGCCAGCAGCTTGGCGGTAACGGGGGCGTTTGGCTATGGCTACACCTTC,CASSLAVTGAFGYGYTF
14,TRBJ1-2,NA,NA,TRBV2,TGTGCCAGCAGAGCGGCGGGGGCAGGCTATGGCTACACCTTC,CASRAAGAGYGYTF
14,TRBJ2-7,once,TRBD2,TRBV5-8,TGTGCCAGCAGCCGGCCGGGGGGAGGGTACGAGCAGTACTTC,CASSRPGGGYEQYF
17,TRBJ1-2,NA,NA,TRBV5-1,TGCGCCAGCAGCTTGGAAGGCCACTACAGTTCCGAAAAGGGCTACACCTTC,CASSLEGHYSSEKGYTF
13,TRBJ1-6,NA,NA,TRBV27,TGTGCCACCAGCGTCGCAGGGGCCTCACCCCTCCACTTT,CATSVAGASPLHF
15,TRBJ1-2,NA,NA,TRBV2,TGTGCCAGCAGGGGTGGGCTGACCGAAAACTATGGCTACACCTTC,CASRGGLTENYGYTF
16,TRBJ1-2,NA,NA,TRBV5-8,TGTGCCAGCAGCTTGGAGGGGGGCAGGGATAACTATGGCTACACCTTC,CASSLEGGRDNYGYTF
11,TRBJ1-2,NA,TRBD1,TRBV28,TGTGCCAGTACAGGGGTCGTTGGCTACACCTTC,CASTGVVGYTF
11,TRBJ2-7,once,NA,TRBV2,TGTGCCAGCAACAGGTTCTACGAGCAGTACTTC,CASNRFYEQYF
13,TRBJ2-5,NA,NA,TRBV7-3,TGTGCCAGCAGCCACGGGTTAGGGGAGACCCAGTACTTC,CASSHGLGETQYF
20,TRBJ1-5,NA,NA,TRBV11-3,TGTGCCAGCAGCTTAAGTGAAAATACACGGCTAGCCTATAGCAATCAGCCCCAGCATTTT,CASSLSENTRLAYSNQPQHF
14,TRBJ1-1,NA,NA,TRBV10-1,TGCGCCAGCAGTGAGTACAGGGTGGGCACTGAAGCTTTCTTT,CASSEYRVGTEAFF
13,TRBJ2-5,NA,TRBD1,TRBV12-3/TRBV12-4,TGTGCCAGCAGACGGACAGGGCAGGGGACCCAGTACTTC,CASRRTGQGTQYF
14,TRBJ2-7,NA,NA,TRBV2,TGTGCCAGCAGTGAAGTGGACAGTCCCTACGAGCAGTACTTC,CASSEVDSPYEQYF
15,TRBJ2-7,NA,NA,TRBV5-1,TGCGCCAGCAGCATCCGGGACTCGACCTACGGGGAGCAGTACTTC,CASSIRDSTYGEQYF
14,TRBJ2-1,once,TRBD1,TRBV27,TGTGCCAGCAGTTTCCACGGACAGGGCGGTGAGCAGTTCTTC,CASSFHGQGGEQFF
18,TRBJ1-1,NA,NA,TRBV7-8,TGTGCCAGCAGTCGGAGAAGGACCCCGAACAGTTTGAACACTGAAGCTTTCTTT,CASSRRRTPNSLNTEAFF
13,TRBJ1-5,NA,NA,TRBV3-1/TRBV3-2,TGTGCCAGCAGCCAAGGGTTGAGTCAGCCCCAGCATTTT,CASSQGLSQPQHF
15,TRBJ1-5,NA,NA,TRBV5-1,TGCGCCAGCAGCTCCGCACCCGGGGGCAATCAGCCCCAGCATTTT,CASSSAPGGNQPQHF
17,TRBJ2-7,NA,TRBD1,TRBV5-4,TGTGCCAGCAGCCTAAAGCAGACAGGGGGCGCCATCAACGAGCAGTACTTC,CASSLKQTGGAINEQYF
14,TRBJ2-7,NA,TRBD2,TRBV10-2,TGCGCCAGCAGGGGACTAGCGGACCCATCCGAGCAGTACTTC,CASRGLADPSEQYF
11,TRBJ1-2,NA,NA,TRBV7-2,TGTGCCAGCAGTCAGAACTATGGCTACACCTTC,CASSQNYGYTF
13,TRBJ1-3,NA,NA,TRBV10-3,TGTGCCATCAGACCTTCCATAGGAAACACCATATATTTT,CAIRPSIGNTIYF
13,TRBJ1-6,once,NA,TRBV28,TGTGCCAGCCAACGGGACATTCCTTCACCCCTCCACTTT,CASQRDIPSPLHF
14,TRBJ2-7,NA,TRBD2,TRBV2,TGTGCCAGCAGGGTAGCGGGGGAGGGGTACGAGCAGTACTTC,CASRVAGEGYEQYF
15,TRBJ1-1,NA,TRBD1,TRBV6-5,TGTGCCAGCAGTTCGGAAAACTCAGGGGGCACTGAAGCTTTCTTT,CASSSENSGGTEAFF
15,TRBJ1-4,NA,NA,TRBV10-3,TGTGCCATCAGTTCCCTAGGGGGGCCGGATGAAAAACTGTTTTTT,CAISSLGGPDEKLFF
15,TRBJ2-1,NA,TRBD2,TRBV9,TGTGCCAGCAGCCAACGACTAGCGAGTGGGGGGGAGCAGTTCTTC,CASSQRLASGGEQFF